This is a list of T cell receptor beta chains from one sample in a study of shared clonotypes between healthy human individuals. Clones were read by immunoSEQ multiplex PCR, and TCRdb kept only the in-frame ones, dropping some. Counted here are approximately 720,000 clones, approximately 75% occurring once; the ten biggest clones make up around 1.8%. What was sequenced was memory CD4+ T cells sorted from blood. The receptors derive from a woman aged 25 to 39 in good health. Both conserved end residues are part of each CDR3.

cdr3_length j_call v_call cdr3_aa
12 TRBJ1-2 TRBV2 CASRNRVLGYTF
14 TRBJ2-3 TRBV29-1 CSANPYSSTDTQYF
16 TRBJ2-7 TRBV28 CASTLPGAGSSYEQYF
13 TRBJ1-1 TRBV6-1 CASSRGANTEAFF
15 TRBJ1-1 TRBV5-1 CASSPRQGTNTEAFF
12 TRBJ2-1 TRBV6-6 CASSGQGNEQFF
11 TRBJ1-2 TRBV5-4 CASREGNGYTF
15 TRBJ1-5 TRBV18 CASSPKRAGGQPQHF
12 TRBJ1-1 TRBV28 CASSSSQGKCFF
12 TRBJ2-7 TRBV5-5 CASSLGSSEQYF
15 TRBJ1-5 TRBV18 CASSPPSPGRQPQHF
13 TRBJ1-2 TRBV5-1 CANSPRTDVGYTF
16 TRBJ2-6 TRBV5-1 CASSLDPFSGANVLTF
14 TRBJ1-2 TRBV5-6 CASSWSTGSYGYTF
15 TRBJ1-3 TRBV28 CASSFGDSHGNTIYF
15 TRBJ2-1 TRBV5-1 CASSLGSGAYNEQFF
16 TRBJ2-5 TRBV7-2 CASSFGGRAYQETQYF
15 TRBJ1-4 TRBV7-9 CASSLEDGANQKLFF
14 TRBJ2-7 TRBV7-9 CASSLVGESYEQYF
13 TRBJ2-2 TRBV9 CASLDWASGELFF
14 TRBJ1-2 TRBV7-8 CASSLVPGNYGYTF
14 TRBJ2-6 TRBV5-1 CASRTYSGANVLTF
14 TRBJ2-5 TRBV5-1 CASSPDRAKETQYF
14 TRBJ2-1 TRBV5-1 CASRIGTVMGEQFF
15 TRBJ2-2 TRBV7-9 CASSPRVPNTGELFF
13 TRBJ1-1 TRBV6-5 CASSYRADTEAFF
12 TRBJ1-1 TRBV7-8 CASSSQGVEAFF
14 TRBJ1-1 TRBV7-3 CASSLNPTGNEAFF
12 TRBJ2-7 TRBV6-5 CASSAGGGEQYF
14 TRBJ2-7 TRBV11-2 CASTLGQGTYEQYF
12 TRBJ2-1 TRBV15 CATSREVGEQFF
14 TRBJ2-3 TRBV11-2 CASRSGTSTDTQYF
16 TRBJ1-3 TRBV29-1 CSVTSSPQGAGNTIYF
18 TRBJ2-7 TRBV11-2 CASSLAMGLAGSSYEQYF
13 TRBJ2-7 TRBV10-1 CASSEQGALGQYF
14 TRBJ2-2 TRBV19 CASRRGIGSGELFF
14 TRBJ1-2 TRBV6-4 CASSDSSNSYGYTF
14 TRBJ2-7 TRBV10-1 CASSETGGPYEQYF
16 TRBJ2-2 TRBV19 CASSHARQGINGELFF
13 TRBJ2-3 TRBV29-1 CSVAGVSTDTQYF
15 TRBJ2-7 TRBV4-2 CASSQELAGQGEQYF
12 TRBJ2-2 TRBV7-9 CASSRDSGELFF
15 TRBJ2-7 TRBV10-2 CASSETPGGSVFQYF
14 TRBJ1-5 TRBV2 CASSPDRGDQPQHF
13 TRBJ1-1 TRBV11-1 CASSATEASEAFF
14 TRBJ2-3 TRBV5-1 CASSSSGSTDTQYF
13 TRBJ1-5 TRBV11-2 CASSLSGDQPQHF
16 TRBJ2-7 TRBV4-2 CASSQETSGSTYEQYF
12 TRBJ1-1 TRBV16 CASSKNGAEAFF
11 TRBJ2-3 TRBV20-1 CSASPTDTQYF
13 TRBJ1-2 TRBV6-6 CASSYSILEGYTF
15 TRBJ2-5 TRBV7-2 CASSLNGRREETQYF
15 TRBJ2-5 TRBV28 CASSSQGEFWVTQYF
13 TRBJ2-1 TRBV6-5 CASSYSKRHEQFF
16 TRBJ1-4 TRBV28 CASSSGGTGYSEKLFF
16 TRBJ2-1 TRBV29-1 CSVDYGFTGSYNEQFF
15 TRBJ2-7 TRBV29-1 CSVEARQGRSYEQYF
13 TRBJ2-7 TRBV29-1 CSAEGLAGVEQYF
16 TRBJ2-1 TRBV6-6 CASSSETSGNINEQFF
15 TRBJ1-1 TRBV7-2 CASRLDGQRNTEAFF